The 7 T cell receptor beta chains below come from one sample, sequenced in a study of cytomegalovirus exposure and HLA in healthy donors. In the PCR, 60 Vbeta and 13 Jbeta primers were used. Only in-frame clones appear in the TCRdb table, and some are missing; sequencing was by immunoSEQ multiplex PCR. The sample contains roughly 140,000 clones, 65% to 85% of which appear only once. Input material: PBMCs. These receptors were taken from a woman aged 35 to 49 in good health and CMV-seropositive.

The CDR3 DNA reads TGTGCCAGCAGCGCGGGACAGGGGGCGAACTATGGCTACACCTTC. The encoded protein is CASSAGQGANYGYTF. The chain joins TRBV9 to TRBJ1-2; the match to TRBD1 covers 12 bases. There are 15 residues in the CDR3. V was clipped by 3 bases and J by 2 bases; unmatched bases: 2. CDR1 is SGDLS and CDR2 is YYNGEE in the germline V gene. The variable domain in full, completed from reference TRBV9 and TRBJ1-2, reads DSGVTQTPKHLITATGQRVTLRCSPRSGDLSVYWYQQSLDQGLQFLIQYYNGEERAKGNILERFSAQQFPDLHSELNLSSLELGDSALYFCASSAGQGANYGYTFGSGTRLTVV.

This clone came up a few times. The sample carries other DNA sequences with the same CDR3. The gene calls are TRBV27 and TRBJ2-5; weak D call: TRBD2 (5 bases). CDR3 length: 12 amino acids. The germline V gene encodes CDR1 MNHEY and CDR2 SMNVEV (reference sequence). V lost 3 bases, J lost 4 bases, and 6 bases lay in between. DNA of the CDR3: TGTGCCAGCAGTTTCGCGGGAGAGACCCAGTACTTC. Protein sequence: CASSFAGETQYF.

The CDR3, as DNA: TGTGCCAGCAGCCGCAACCCCGGGACAGATAATGAAAAACTGTTTTTT. This gives the protein CASSRNPGTDNEKLFF. The chain recombines TRBV4-2 with TRBJ1-4; 7 nucleotides match TRBD1. The CDR3 totals 16 residues. The ends lost 4 bases at V and 4 bases at J; junction bases unmatched: 9. The germline gives CDR1 LGHNA, CDR2 YNFKEQ.

This clone was observed a handful of times. The chain recombines TRBV5-1 with TRBJ1-1, with 8 bases fitting TRBD1. Unmatched junction bases numbered 6, after V lost 0 bases and J lost 5 bases. Germline CDR1 and CDR2: SGHRS and YFSETQ. The CDR3 sequence is 15 residues long. DNA for the CDR3: TGCGCCAGCAGCTTGGGCGACAGGGGCGGAACTGAAGCTTTCTTT. Translating gives CASSLGDRGGTEAFF.

The chain recombines TRBV7-2 with TRBJ2-7, with TRBD2 identical over 8 bases. This CDR3 is built from 15 residues. J gave up 5 bases and V 5 bases, and 11 bases lay outside the gene matches. Germline V lookup: CDR1 SGHTA, CDR2 FQGNSA. The CDR3 sequence is CASSDPGGAINEQYF. CDR3 bases: TGTGCCAGCAGCGATCCGGGGGGGGCTATAAACGAGCAGTACTTC.

The chain links TRBV5-6 to TRBJ1-3; a weak D match, TRBD1 (5 bases). CDR3 length: 15 amino acids. Germline lookup yields CDR1 SGHDT and CDR2 YYEEEE. The CDR3, as DNA: TGTGCAACTCAGCCGCGGGGCAGCGCTGGAAACACCATATATTTT. Translated: CATQPRGSAGNTIYF.

The CDR3 loop reads CASGLGQGHQETQYF. CDR3 DNA sequence: TGTGCTAGTGGTTTGGGGCAGGGCCACCAAGAGACCCAGTACTTC. The V gene is TRBV12-5, the J gene TRBJ2-5; tentative D call: TRBD1 (5 bases). Looked up from germline, CDR1 is LGHNT and CDR2 is FRNRAP. This CDR3 region has 15 residues. Trimming removed 1 base at V and 0 bases at J, with 9 bases between.